Included here is one TCR beta chain sequence, with context. Its cognate antigen is unknown. The CDR3 is 14 residues long. Germline lookup yields CDR1 SGHRS and CDR2 YFSETQ. The ends were cut back, 4 bases at V and 7 bases at J, with 12 bases in the middle. TCRdb re-called the RT-PCR reads through MiXCR, storing one row per CDR3 protein. The sample shows roughly 500,000 distinct CDR3 sequences, 16% of them seen only once. These data belong to a study of response to subunit inactivated influenza vaccine. Study observations and caveats: With each seasonal influenza vaccination, the authors suggested, few new T cells are recruited.

The genes are TRBV5-1 and TRBJ1-6, with D possibly TRBD1 on 6 matching bases. The receptor was derived from a man between 50 and 75 years old who received an inactivated influenza vaccine. Sequencing used CD4+ T cells sorted from PBMCs, obtained roughly 24 months after vaccination. As DNA, the CDR3 is TGCGCCAGCAGCGCAGACAGGACCAATTCACCCCTCCACTTT. It specifies CASSADRTNSPLHF.